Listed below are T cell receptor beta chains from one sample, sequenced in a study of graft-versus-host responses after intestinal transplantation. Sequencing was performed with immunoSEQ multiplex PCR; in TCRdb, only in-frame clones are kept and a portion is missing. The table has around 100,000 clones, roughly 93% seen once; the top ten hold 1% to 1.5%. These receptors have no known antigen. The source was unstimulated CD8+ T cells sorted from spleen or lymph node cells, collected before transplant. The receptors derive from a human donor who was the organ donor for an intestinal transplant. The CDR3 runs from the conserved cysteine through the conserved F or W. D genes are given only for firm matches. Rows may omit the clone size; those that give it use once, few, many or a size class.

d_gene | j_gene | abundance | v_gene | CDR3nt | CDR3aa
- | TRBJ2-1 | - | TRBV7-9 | TGTGCCAGCAGCTCAGATTACAGGGCGCTGGAGCAGTTCTTC | CASSSDYRALEQFF
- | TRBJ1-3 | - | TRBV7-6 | TGTGCCAGCAGCTTAGGGCAAGGCAGTGGAAACACCATATATTTT | CASSLGQGSGNTIYF
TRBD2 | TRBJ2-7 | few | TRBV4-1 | TGCGCCAGCAGCCACATGTGGCCTAGCGGGAGGGACGAGCAGTACTTC | CASSHMWPSGRDEQYF
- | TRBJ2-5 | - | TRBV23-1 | TGCGCCAGCAGTCGCGGCAGGGGGCGGGGGGAGACCCAGTACTTC | CASSRGRGRGETQYF
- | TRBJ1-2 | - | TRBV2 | TGTGCCAGCAGGGCGGTGCGCGGCTATGGCTACACCTTC | CASRAVRGYGYTF
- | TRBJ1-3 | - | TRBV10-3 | TGTGCCATCAGTGAGTTCCGGATCTCTGGAAACACCATATATTTT | CAISEFRISGNTIYF
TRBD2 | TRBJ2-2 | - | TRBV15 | TGTGCCACCAGCAGAGATCAGGCTAGCGGGGGGCGCAGCGGGGAGCTGTTTTTT | CATSRDQASGGRSGELFF
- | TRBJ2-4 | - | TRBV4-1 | TGCGCCAGCAGCCCTAAGACGGGGTCTGGTGATCCTAGAAACATTCAGTACTTC | CASSPKTGSGDPRNIQYF
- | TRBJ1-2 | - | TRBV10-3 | TGTGCCATCAGGGCCCCAGGGGCGGATGGCTACACCTTC | CAIRAPGADGYTF
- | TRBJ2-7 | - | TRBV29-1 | TGCAGCGTTCGATTGATCGGGATGGGCCACAGGGAGCAGTACTTC | CSVRLIGMGHREQYF
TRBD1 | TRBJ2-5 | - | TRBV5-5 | TGTGCCAGCAGCTTGGCTGAACAGGGGGATTGGGAGGCCCAGTACTTC | CASSLAEQGDWEAQYF
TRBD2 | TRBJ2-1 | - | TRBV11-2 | TGTGCCAGCAGCTTAGCGCCTAGCGGGAGAAATGAGCAGTTCTTC | CASSLAPSGRNEQFF
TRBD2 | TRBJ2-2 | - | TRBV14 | TGTGCCAGCAGCCAAGTTAGCGGGAGGGCCGGGGAGCTGTTTTTT | CASSQVSGRAGELFF
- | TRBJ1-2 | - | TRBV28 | TGTGCCAGTGATGACAGCGTCAACTATGGCTACACCTTC | CASDDSVNYGYTF
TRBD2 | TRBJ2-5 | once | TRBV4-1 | TGCGCCAGCAGCCAAGATCTAGCGGGAGAGACCCAGTACTTC | CASSQDLAGETQYF
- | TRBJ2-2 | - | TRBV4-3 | TGCGCCAGCAGCCAAGATCTTGGGGGTATGAACACCGGGGAGCTGTTTTTT | CASSQDLGGMNTGELFF
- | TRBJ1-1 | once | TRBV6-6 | TGTGCCAGCAGTTACAGGGTGGACACTGAAGCTTTCTTT | CASSYRVDTEAFF
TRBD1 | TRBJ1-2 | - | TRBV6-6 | TGTGCCAGCAGTTATCCCGGGACAGGGAATGGCTACACCTTC | CASSYPGTGNGYTF
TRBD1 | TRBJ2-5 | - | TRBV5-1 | TGCGCCAGCAGCCCCGGGACAGGGATGGGGGAGACCCAGTACTTC | CASSPGTGMGETQYF
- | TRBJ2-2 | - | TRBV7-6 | TGTGCCAGCAGCGATAGTACATCCTACACCGGGGAGCTGTTTTTT | CASSDSTSYTGELFF
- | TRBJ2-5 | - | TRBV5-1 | TGCGCCAGCAGCTCCGGGACGACCGAGTGGGAGACCCAGTACTTC | CASSSGTTEWETQYF
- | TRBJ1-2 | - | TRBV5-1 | TGCGCCAGCAGCTTGGAGAACAGCTATGGCTACACCTTC | CASSLENSYGYTF
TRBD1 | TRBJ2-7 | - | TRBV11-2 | TGTGCCAGCAGCTTAAGACAGGGGTACTACGAGCAGTACTTC | CASSLRQGYYEQYF
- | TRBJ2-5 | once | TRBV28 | TGTGCCAGCAGGCCCGCCGTGGGTGGGAAAGAATACAGGGAGACCCAGTACTTC | CASRPAVGGKEYRETQYF
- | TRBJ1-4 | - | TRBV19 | TGTGCCAGTAGTATAGGGCACTACAGGGAACTGTTTTTT | CASSIGHYRELFF
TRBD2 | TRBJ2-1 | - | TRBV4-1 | TGCGCCAGCAGCCCTTCTAGCGGCTCCTACAATGAGCAGTTCTTC | CASSPSSGSYNEQFF